The 6 T cell receptor beta chains below were found in one sample sequenced in a study of blood T cells in healthy people across ages. It was with a sample-barcoded 5' primer and a J-beta primer mix that a second PCR of about 6 to 11 cycles was run. TCRdb used MiXCR to reprocess the 5' RACE reads, holding one entry per CDR3 protein. There are about 1.5 million distinct CDR3 sequences in the sample; roughly 43% occur only once, and about 4% lies in the top ten. The sample taken for sequencing was blood. These receptor sequences come from a woman aged 18-29 years in good health.

This clonotype has just a few counts. This rearrangement joins TRBV20-1 to TRBJ2-1; the D gene is possibly TRBD1 (5 bases). The CDR3 spans 14 residues. Per the germline V gene, CDR1 is DFQATT and CDR2 is SNEGSKA (reference sequence). V was cut by 6 bases and J by 2 bases, with 14 bases left in between. The DNA for the CDR3 is TGCAGTGCCCATGACAGCGCTACCTACAATGAGCAGTTCTTC. It yields the protein CSAHDSATYNEQFF.

This clonotype was observed a few times. V usage is TRBV25-1 and J usage is TRBJ1-5, with D tentatively TRBD1 (5 bases). Per germline, CDR1 MGHDK and CDR2 SYGVNS. CDR3 length equals 13 residues. V gave up 8 bases and J gave up 0 bases, with 8 bases separating them. Written as DNA, the CDR3 is TGTGCCAGCGCAGGGAATAGCAATCAGCCCCAGCATTTT. It is translated as CASAGNSNQPQHF.

The rearrangement links TRBV6-6 to TRBJ1-2; the D gene is possibly TRBD1 (6 bases). From germline, CDR1 is MNHNY and CDR2 SVGAGI (reference sequence). The CDR3 sequence is 15 residues long. V lost 5 bases and J 7 bases, leaving 20 bases between the germline ends. The CDR3 spells CASSHPGQRGGGYTF. In DNA form, the CDR3 reads TGTGCCAGCAGTCACCCGGGACAACGAGGGGGTGGCTACACCTTC.

This clonotype was detected only once. The CDR3 reads CASSFFATTRRNEQYF. The CDR3 DNA is TGCGCCAGCAGCTTCTTTGCCACTACTAGGAGAAATGAGCAGTACTTC. The genes are TRBV5-1 and TRBJ2-5, with D perhaps matching TRBD2 (5 bases). Germline CDR1 is SGHRS and CDR2 is YFSETQ. V lost 2 bases and J 11 bases, leaving 25 bases between the germline ends. The CDR3 contains 16 residues. Together with reference TRBV5-1 and TRBJ2-5, the CDR3 gives the full variable domain: KAGVTQTPRYLIKTRGQQVTLSCSPISGHRSVSWYQQTPGQGLQFLFEYFSETQRNKGNFPGRFSGRQFSNSRSEMNVSTLELGDSALYLCASSFFATTRRNEQYFGPGTRLLVL.

This clonotype was detected ten times or more. This chain joins TRBV5-1 and TRBJ1-1; D is perhaps TRBD1 (5 bases). The V gene lost 0 bases and the J gene lost 1 base, with 22 bases spanning the gap. CDR1 SGHRS and CDR2 YFSETQ come from the germline V gene. The CDR3 runs 19 residues. CDR3 region: CASSLGGRTPSRGNTEAFF. As DNA, the CDR3 is TGCGCCAGCAGCTTGGGAGGTAGGACACCCAGCCGGGGGAACACTGAAGCTTTCTTT.

The rearrangement joins TRBV28 to TRBJ1-2; D gene ambiguous. Between the trimmed V and J ends, which lost 2 bases and 0 bases, there was a span of 10 bases. The CDR3 has 15 residues. Germline CDR1 MDHEN, CDR2 SYDVKM. DNA for the CDR3: TGTGCCAGCAGTTTAGAACCAGGCACTAACTATGGCTACACCTTC. Translated, it gives CASSLEPGTNYGYTF.